The rows below give T cell receptor beta chains drawn from one sample of a study of blood T cell repertoires in COVID-19. TCRdb's table, derived via immunoSEQ multiplex PCR, lists solely in-frame clones and lacks some. This sample has 52,000 or so clones, with around four fifths found just once. The specimen sequenced was peripheral blood. Receptors originate from a man aged 45 to 65 with acute or convalescent COVID-19. Each CDR3 is given with its conserved first and last residue. Each record gives: D gene, J gene, V gene, clone size, CDR3 DNA, CDR3 protein. The D gene is left open where the match is weak. Size is stated for part of the rows, as once, few or many counts, or as a class when the clone is expanded.

d_call: TRBD1; j_call: TRBJ1-1; v_call: TRBV6-5; clone_size: -; cdr3_nt: TGTGCCAGCATTACCGGGACAGGGGACACTGAAGCTTTCTTT; cdr3_aa: CASITGTGDTEAFF
d_call: -; j_call: TRBJ1-2; v_call: TRBV30; clone_size: -; cdr3_nt: TGTGCCTGGATTCAGGGCCCGATCTATGGCTACACCTTC; cdr3_aa: CAWIQGPIYGYTF
d_call: -; j_call: TRBJ1-5; v_call: TRBV6-5; clone_size: -; cdr3_nt: TGTGCCAGCAGATCACAGCAAAGCAATCAGCCCCAGCATTTT; cdr3_aa: CASRSQQSNQPQHF
d_call: -; j_call: TRBJ2-7; v_call: TRBV18; clone_size: -; cdr3_nt: TGTGCCAGCTCATCGTCTACGGGTATAGGCGAGCAGTACTTC; cdr3_aa: CASSSSTGIGEQYF
d_call: TRBD1; j_call: TRBJ1-1; v_call: TRBV5-1; clone_size: -; cdr3_nt: TGCGCCAGCAGCCTGGGACAGTACACTGAAGCTTTCTTT; cdr3_aa: CASSLGQYTEAFF
d_call: TRBD1; j_call: TRBJ1-5; v_call: TRBV13; clone_size: -; cdr3_nt: TGTGCCAGCAGCCTCAGGGGGCCGAGGGGCAATCAGCCCCAGCATTTT; cdr3_aa: CASSLRGPRGNQPQHF
d_call: -; j_call: TRBJ1-4; v_call: TRBV18; clone_size: few; cdr3_nt: TGTGCCAGCTCAGATAGACGGGGGATTAATGAAAAACTGTTTTTT; cdr3_aa: CASSDRRGINEKLFF
d_call: -; j_call: TRBJ2-2; v_call: TRBV9; clone_size: once; cdr3_nt: TGTGCCAGCAGCGTAGGAGGGGGAACCGGGGAGCTGTTTTTT; cdr3_aa: CASSVGGGTGELFF
d_call: TRBD2; j_call: TRBJ2-3; v_call: TRBV6-2/TRBV6-3; clone_size: -; cdr3_nt: TGTGCCAGCAGCCACGGACTAGCGGGAGGGCACGATACGCAGTATTTT; cdr3_aa: CASSHGLAGGHDTQYF
d_call: -; j_call: TRBJ1-1; v_call: TRBV6-5; clone_size: -; cdr3_nt: TGTGCCAGCAGTATGACGACAGAAAACACTGAAGCTTTCTTT; cdr3_aa: CASSMTTENTEAFF
d_call: -; j_call: TRBJ2-3; v_call: TRBV11-3; clone_size: -; cdr3_nt: TGTGCCAGCAGCCTGGGGGCAGGAACAGATACGCAGTATTTT; cdr3_aa: CASSLGAGTDTQYF
d_call: TRBD1; j_call: TRBJ2-1; v_call: TRBV6-2/TRBV6-3; clone_size: -; cdr3_nt: TGTGCCAGCAGTTACTGGTTCGGGACAGGGACAATTCATGAGCAGTTCTTC; cdr3_aa: CASSYWFGTGTIHEQFF
d_call: -; j_call: TRBJ2-1; v_call: TRBV9; clone_size: -; cdr3_nt: TGTGCCAGCAGCGTTTCAGGGGCTGAAAACAATGAGCAGTTCTTC; cdr3_aa: CASSVSGAENNEQFF
d_call: -; j_call: TRBJ1-3; v_call: TRBV7-6; clone_size: -; cdr3_nt: TGTGCCAGCAGCTCAGCCCTCGGGGGAGCGGGAAACACCATATATTTT; cdr3_aa: CASSSALGGAGNTIYF
d_call: TRBD1; j_call: TRBJ1-5; v_call: TRBV2; clone_size: -; cdr3_nt: TGTGCCAGCAGTGAACCCCGACAGGGGCATCAGCCCCAGCATTTT; cdr3_aa: CASSEPRQGHQPQHF
d_call: TRBD2; j_call: TRBJ2-7; v_call: TRBV11-2; clone_size: -; cdr3_nt: TGTGCCAGCAGCTTAGGACTAGCGTCGGTCGAGCAGTACTTC; cdr3_aa: CASSLGLASVEQYF
d_call: -; j_call: TRBJ2-4; v_call: TRBV15; clone_size: -; cdr3_nt: TGTGCCACCAGCAGAGATCTGGCAGGGGGGGCCAAAAACATTCAGTACTTC; cdr3_aa: CATSRDLAGGAKNIQYF
d_call: TRBD1; j_call: TRBJ1-1; v_call: TRBV11-2; clone_size: -; cdr3_nt: TGTGCCAGCAGCTTAGTCCACAGGGGGCTCACTGAAGCTTTCTTT; cdr3_aa: CASSLVHRGLTEAFF
d_call: TRBD2; j_call: TRBJ2-1; v_call: TRBV5-8; clone_size: few; cdr3_nt: TGTGCCAGCAGCTTGAGGAGCGGGAGGGCAGGTGAGCAGTTCTTC; cdr3_aa: CASSLRSGRAGEQFF
d_call: TRBD2; j_call: TRBJ2-1; v_call: TRBV4-1; clone_size: -; cdr3_nt: TGCGCCAGCAGCCAAGGGATCCTCGGGGGGGCGAGGGTAGAGCAGTTCTTC; cdr3_aa: CASSQGILGGARVEQFF
d_call: -; j_call: TRBJ1-2; v_call: TRBV27; clone_size: -; cdr3_nt: TGTGCCAGCAGTATCACCCCGGGACTGAGCTATGGCTACACCTTC; cdr3_aa: CASSITPGLSYGYTF
d_call: TRBD1; j_call: TRBJ1-1; v_call: TRBV18; clone_size: -; cdr3_nt: TGTGCCAGCTCAACCCGGACAGGTTTGAACACTGAAGCTTTCTTT; cdr3_aa: CASSTRTGLNTEAFF
d_call: TRBD1; j_call: TRBJ1-4; v_call: TRBV27; clone_size: -; cdr3_nt: TGTGCCAGCAGGTTTTCAGGGGGGAATGAAAAACTGTTTTTT; cdr3_aa: CASRFSGGNEKLFF
d_call: -; j_call: TRBJ2-2; v_call: TRBV11-2; clone_size: -; cdr3_nt: TGTGCCAGCAGCTTAGGCAGGTCCACCGGGGAGCTGTTTTTT; cdr3_aa: CASSLGRSTGELFF
d_call: TRBD1; j_call: TRBJ1-6; v_call: TRBV4-1; clone_size: -; cdr3_nt: TGCGCCAGCAGCCAAGATGGGACAGGGAGGTCACCCCTCCACTTT; cdr3_aa: CASSQDGTGRSPLHF
d_call: -; j_call: TRBJ1-4; v_call: TRBV14; clone_size: many; cdr3_nt: TGTGCCAGCAGCCAAGCTCCCACAGGGCCTGATAATGAAAAACTGTTTTTT; cdr3_aa: CASSQAPTGPDNEKLFF
d_call: -; j_call: TRBJ2-5; v_call: TRBV3-1/TRBV3-2; clone_size: -; cdr3_nt: TGTGCCAGCAGCCAAGACCCGTCTCAAGAGACCCAGTACTTC; cdr3_aa: CASSQDPSQETQYF
d_call: -; j_call: TRBJ2-4; v_call: TRBV3-1/TRBV3-2; clone_size: -; cdr3_nt: TGTGCCAGCAGCCTTCGACAGAAAAACATTCAGTACTTC; cdr3_aa: CASSLRQKNIQYF
d_call: -; j_call: TRBJ2-5; v_call: TRBV29-1; clone_size: -; cdr3_nt: TGCAGCGTTGAGGGGGAGGCAGGCGAGACCCAGTACTTC; cdr3_aa: CSVEGEAGETQYF
d_call: -; j_call: TRBJ1-1; v_call: TRBV2; clone_size: -; cdr3_nt: TGTGCCAGCAGAATGGTCTATACTGAAGCTTTCTTT; cdr3_aa: CASRMVYTEAFF
d_call: -; j_call: TRBJ1-1; v_call: TRBV27; clone_size: -; cdr3_nt: TGTGCCAGCAGTTTATCTCGTTTGAACACTGAAGCTTTCTTT; cdr3_aa: CASSLSRLNTEAFF
d_call: TRBD1; j_call: TRBJ1-1; v_call: TRBV27; clone_size: few; cdr3_nt: TGTGCCAGCAGTTTGCGGGACAGGGGGACTGAAGCTTTCTTT; cdr3_aa: CASSLRDRGTEAFF
d_call: -; j_call: TRBJ2-2; v_call: TRBV7-9; clone_size: -; cdr3_nt: TGTGCCAGCAGCGCAGTGGCGGACGGGGAGCTGTTTTTT; cdr3_aa: CASSAVADGELFF
d_call: -; j_call: TRBJ1-5; v_call: TRBV19; clone_size: few; cdr3_nt: TGTGCCAGTAGTAAATTACAGGGCATCAATCAGCCCCAGCATTTT; cdr3_aa: CASSKLQGINQPQHF
d_call: -; j_call: TRBJ1-3; v_call: TRBV7-3; clone_size: -; cdr3_nt: TGTGCCAGCAGCTTAAGCCCCGCAGGGACTGGAAACACCATATATTTT; cdr3_aa: CASSLSPAGTGNTIYF
d_call: -; j_call: TRBJ1-2; v_call: TRBV5-8; clone_size: -; cdr3_nt: TGTGCCAGCAGCGCGGCATACTTCAACTATGGCTACACCTTC; cdr3_aa: CASSAAYFNYGYTF
d_call: -; j_call: TRBJ1-1; v_call: TRBV18; clone_size: -; cdr3_nt: TGTGCCAGCTCACCGACCGGGAGGGGCTCAAACACTGAAGCTTTCTTT; cdr3_aa: CASSPTGRGSNTEAFF
d_call: -; j_call: TRBJ2-1; v_call: TRBV7-6; clone_size: -; cdr3_nt: TGTGCCAGCAGCTCACGACACGGAACTGGGAATGAGCAGTTCTTC; cdr3_aa: CASSSRHGTGNEQFF
d_call: -; j_call: TRBJ2-5; v_call: TRBV10-3; clone_size: -; cdr3_nt: TGTGCCATCAAGCGGACAGGAGGGCAAGAGACCCAGTACTTC; cdr3_aa: CAIKRTGGQETQYF
d_call: -; j_call: TRBJ2-5; v_call: TRBV25-1; clone_size: medium-sized; cdr3_nt: TGTGCCAGCAGTGAGGGCCGGACTCAAGAGACCCAGTACTTC; cdr3_aa: CASSEGRTQETQYF
d_call: -; j_call: TRBJ2-2; v_call: TRBV19; clone_size: -; cdr3_nt: TGTGCCAGTAGCAATCAGCGGGCCGGGGAGCTGTTTTTT; cdr3_aa: CASSNQRAGELFF
d_call: -; j_call: TRBJ2-1; v_call: TRBV7-3; clone_size: -; cdr3_nt: TGTGCCAGCAGCTCGAGCGGACGCTCCTACAATGAGCAGTTCTTC; cdr3_aa: CASSSSGRSYNEQFF